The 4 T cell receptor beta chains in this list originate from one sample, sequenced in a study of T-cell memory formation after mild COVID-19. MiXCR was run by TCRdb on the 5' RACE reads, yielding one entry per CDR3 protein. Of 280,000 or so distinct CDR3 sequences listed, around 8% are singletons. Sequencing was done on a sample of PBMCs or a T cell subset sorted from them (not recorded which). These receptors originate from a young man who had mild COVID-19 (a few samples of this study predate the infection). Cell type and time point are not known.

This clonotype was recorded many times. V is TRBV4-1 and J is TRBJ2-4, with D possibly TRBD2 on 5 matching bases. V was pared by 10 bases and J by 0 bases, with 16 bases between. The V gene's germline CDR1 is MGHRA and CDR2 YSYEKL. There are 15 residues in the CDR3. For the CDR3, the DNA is TGCGCCACCTCGGACGGAGGCTTAGCCAAAAACATTCAGTACTTC. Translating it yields CATSDGGLAKNIQYF.

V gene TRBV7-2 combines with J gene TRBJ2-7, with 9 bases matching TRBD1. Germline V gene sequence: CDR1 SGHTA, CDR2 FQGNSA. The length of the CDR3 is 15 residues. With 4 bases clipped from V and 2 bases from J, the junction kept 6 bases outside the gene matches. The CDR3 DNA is TGTGCCAGCAGCTATGTAACAGGGGGCCCCTACGAGCAGTACTTC. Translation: CASSYVTGGPYEQYF.

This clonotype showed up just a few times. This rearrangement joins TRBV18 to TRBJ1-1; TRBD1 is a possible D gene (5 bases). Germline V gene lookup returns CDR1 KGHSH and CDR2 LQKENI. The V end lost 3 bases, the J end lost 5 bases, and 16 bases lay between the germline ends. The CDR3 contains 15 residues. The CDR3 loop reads CASSPFPGGETEAFF. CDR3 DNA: TGTGCCAGCTCACCGTTCCCGGGGGGGGAAACTGAAGCTTTCTTT.

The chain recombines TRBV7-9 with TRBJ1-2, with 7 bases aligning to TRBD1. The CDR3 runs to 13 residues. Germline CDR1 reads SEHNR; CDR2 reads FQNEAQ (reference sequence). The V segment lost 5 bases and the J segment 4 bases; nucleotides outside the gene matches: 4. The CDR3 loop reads CASSVGQAYGYTF. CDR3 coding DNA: TGTGCCAGCAGCGTCGGACAGGCCTATGGCTACACCTTC.